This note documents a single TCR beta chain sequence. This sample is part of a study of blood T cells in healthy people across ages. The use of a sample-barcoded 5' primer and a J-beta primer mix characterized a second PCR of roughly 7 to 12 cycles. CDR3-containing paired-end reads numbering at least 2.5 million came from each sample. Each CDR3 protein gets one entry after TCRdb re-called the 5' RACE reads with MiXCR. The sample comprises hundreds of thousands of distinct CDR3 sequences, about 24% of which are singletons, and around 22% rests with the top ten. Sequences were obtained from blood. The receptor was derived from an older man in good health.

Here the CDR3 DNA reads TGTGCCAGCAGCCGGGGGGACGGGATCTCTGGAAACACCATATATTTT. This gives the protein CASSRGDGISGNTIYF. This chain links TRBV7-2 with TRBJ1-3; a possible D gene is TRBD1 (5 bases). With 5 bases removed from V and 0 bases from J, the gap between germline ends came to 14 bases. Germline CDR1 is SGHTA and CDR2 is FQGNSA. CDR3 size: 16 residues.